This is a list of T cell receptor beta chains from one sample in a study of shared clonotypes between healthy human individuals. Repertoires were generated with immunoSEQ multiplex PCR, while TCRdb's copy carries only in-frame clones and drops some. Of around 690,000 clones in the sample, about 90% were seen once. Sequenced input: memory CD8+ T cells from PBMCs. All receptors come from a man between 18 and 29 years old in good health. Some clones in this sample may be carry-over from other donors' samples. Both conserved end residues are part of each CDR3. The order of the fields is J gene, V gene, D gene, clone size, CDR3 length, CDR3 DNA, CDR3 protein. A D gene is named only where the DNA matches it firmly. Clone size is shown for a subset of rows, as once, few, many or a class of expanded clone.

j_call: TRBJ2-3; v_call: TRBV4-2; d_call: .; clone_size: .; cdr3_length: 18; cdr3_nt: TGTGCCAGCAGCCAAGACCCCGTGGACTTAATCGTCACAGATACGCAGTATTTT; cdr3_aa: CASSQDPVDLIVTDTQYF
j_call: TRBJ2-7; v_call: TRBV4-1; d_call: TRBD2; clone_size: .; cdr3_length: 14; cdr3_nt: TGCGCCAGCAGCCCCCTAGCGGGAGGGTACGAGCAGTACTTC; cdr3_aa: CASSPLAGGYEQYF
j_call: TRBJ2-7; v_call: TRBV30; d_call: TRBD1; clone_size: .; cdr3_length: 15; cdr3_nt: TGTGCCTGGAGTACCGGGACAGCAATATTCTACGAGCAGTACTTC; cdr3_aa: CAWSTGTAIFYEQYF
j_call: TRBJ2-3; v_call: TRBV5-8; d_call: TRBD1; clone_size: .; cdr3_length: 15; cdr3_nt: TGTGCCAGCAGCTTAGGACAGGGGGTTGCAGATACGCAGTATTTT; cdr3_aa: CASSLGQGVADTQYF
j_call: TRBJ1-4; v_call: TRBV6-5; d_call: TRBD1; clone_size: .; cdr3_length: 14; cdr3_nt: TGTGCCAGCAGCAGTCAGGGGGGCGATGAAAAACTGTTTTTT; cdr3_aa: CASSSQGGDEKLFF
j_call: TRBJ2-2; v_call: TRBV7-9; d_call: TRBD1; clone_size: .; cdr3_length: 16; cdr3_nt: TGTGCCAGCAGCCGAGGACAGGACCTGAACACCGGGGAGCTGTTTTTT; cdr3_aa: CASSRGQDLNTGELFF
j_call: TRBJ1-4; v_call: TRBV5-3; d_call: TRBD1; clone_size: .; cdr3_length: 16; cdr3_nt: TGTGCCAGAAGCAGTTTGACAGGGGTGGGAAATGAAAAACTGTTTTTT; cdr3_aa: CARSSLTGVGNEKLFF
j_call: TRBJ1-5; v_call: TRBV4-1; d_call: .; clone_size: .; cdr3_length: 17; cdr3_nt: TGCGCCAGCAGCCAAGATCTTACGGAACAGTTCTATCAGCCCCAGCATTTT; cdr3_aa: CASSQDLTEQFYQPQHF
j_call: TRBJ1-4; v_call: TRBV4-1; d_call: .; clone_size: many; cdr3_length: 16; cdr3_nt: TGCGCCAGCAGCCTAAGGGTGGGCGGGTCTAATGAAAAACTGTTTTTT; cdr3_aa: CASSLRVGGSNEKLFF
j_call: TRBJ1-1; v_call: TRBV5-6; d_call: .; clone_size: .; cdr3_length: 14; cdr3_nt: TGTGCCAGCAGCTTCCCTCATAGGAACACTGAAGCTTTCTTT; cdr3_aa: CASSFPHRNTEAFF
j_call: TRBJ2-3; v_call: TRBV6-1; d_call: TRBD2; clone_size: .; cdr3_length: 17; cdr3_nt: TGTGCCAGCAGTGGTCGTCAGCGGGAGTTGGGCACAGATACGCAGTATTTT; cdr3_aa: CASSGRQRELGTDTQYF
j_call: TRBJ1-2; v_call: TRBV7-9; d_call: .; clone_size: once; cdr3_length: 16; cdr3_nt: TGTGCCAGCAGCTTTGAAAGGCCCGTTACTAACTATGGCTACACCTTC; cdr3_aa: CASSFERPVTNYGYTF
j_call: TRBJ1-1; v_call: TRBV7-9; d_call: .; clone_size: .; cdr3_length: 12; cdr3_nt: TGTGCCAGCAGCTTAGAGGACACTGAAGCTTTCTTT; cdr3_aa: CASSLEDTEAFF
j_call: TRBJ2-7; v_call: TRBV5-1; d_call: .; clone_size: .; cdr3_length: 13; cdr3_nt: TGCGCCAGCAGCCTCCGGGACGACTACGAGCAGTACTTC; cdr3_aa: CASSLRDDYEQYF
j_call: TRBJ1-5; v_call: TRBV2; d_call: .; clone_size: .; cdr3_length: 15; cdr3_nt: TGTGCCAGCACTCAAGCCCGTCAGAGAAATCAGCCCCAGCATTTT; cdr3_aa: CASTQARQRNQPQHF
j_call: TRBJ1-2; v_call: TRBV27; d_call: .; clone_size: .; cdr3_length: 13; cdr3_nt: TGTGCCAGCAGGGGTACAGGGCAAGGTGGCTACACCTTC; cdr3_aa: CASRGTGQGGYTF
j_call: TRBJ1-3; v_call: TRBV11-2; d_call: .; clone_size: once; cdr3_length: 17; cdr3_nt: TGTGCCAGCAGCTTAGGAGGGCACAGGTTTCTGGGAAACACCATATATTTT; cdr3_aa: CASSLGGHRFLGNTIYF
j_call: TRBJ2-7; v_call: TRBV15; d_call: .; clone_size: .; cdr3_length: 18; cdr3_nt: TGTGCCACCAGCATAGATAGGGGTTGGGCGACGAGTACCTACGAGCAGTACTTC; cdr3_aa: CATSIDRGWATSTYEQYF
j_call: TRBJ2-3; v_call: TRBV10-3; d_call: TRBD2; clone_size: .; cdr3_length: 20; cdr3_nt: TGTGCCATCAGTGAGACACCAATCGCGGTGACTAGCGGGAGCACAGATACGCAGTATTTT; cdr3_aa: CAISETPIAVTSGSTDTQYF
j_call: TRBJ2-7; v_call: TRBV27; d_call: .; clone_size: .; cdr3_length: 13; cdr3_nt: TGTGCCAGCAGAATACAGGGAGGCTACGAGCAGTACTTC; cdr3_aa: CASRIQGGYEQYF
j_call: TRBJ2-5; v_call: TRBV9; d_call: TRBD2; clone_size: .; cdr3_length: 15; cdr3_nt: TGTGCCAGCAGCCCTCGGGACCCGGGAGGGGAGACCCAGTACTTC; cdr3_aa: CASSPRDPGGETQYF
j_call: TRBJ1-5; v_call: TRBV7-9; d_call: TRBD1; clone_size: .; cdr3_length: 15; cdr3_nt: TGTGCCAGCAGCTCGACAGGGGGTTGGAATCAGCCCCAGCATTTT; cdr3_aa: CASSSTGGWNQPQHF
j_call: TRBJ2-1; v_call: TRBV25-1; d_call: TRBD2; clone_size: .; cdr3_length: 14; cdr3_nt: TGTGCCAGCGCGAGCGGGAGCACATACAATGAGCAGTTCTTC; cdr3_aa: CASASGSTYNEQFF
j_call: TRBJ1-4; v_call: TRBV28; d_call: .; clone_size: .; cdr3_length: 16; cdr3_nt: TGTGCCAGCAGTTTGAGGGGCAGAGCAACTAATGAAAAACTGTTTTTT; cdr3_aa: CASSLRGRATNEKLFF
j_call: TRBJ1-4; v_call: TRBV2; d_call: TRBD1; clone_size: .; cdr3_length: 13; cdr3_nt: TGTGCCAGCCGGGACAGGGGGGCGGAAAAACTGTTTTTT; cdr3_aa: CASRDRGAEKLFF
j_call: TRBJ2-3; v_call: TRBV5-5; d_call: .; clone_size: .; cdr3_length: 16; cdr3_nt: TGTGCCAGCAGAGATTCAGGGAGGCTTGGCACAGATACGCAGTATTTT; cdr3_aa: CASRDSGRLGTDTQYF
j_call: TRBJ2-2; v_call: TRBV27; d_call: TRBD2; clone_size: .; cdr3_length: 18; cdr3_nt: TGTGCCAGCAGTGCCGGACTAGCGGGAGGGCTGAACACCGGGGAGCTGTTTTTT; cdr3_aa: CASSAGLAGGLNTGELFF
j_call: TRBJ1-5; v_call: TRBV5-5; d_call: .; clone_size: .; cdr3_length: 15; cdr3_nt: TGTGCCAGCAGCTTGGCCGACAGAATCAATCAGCCCCAGCATTTT; cdr3_aa: CASSLADRINQPQHF
j_call: TRBJ2-1; v_call: TRBV11-1; d_call: TRBD2; clone_size: .; cdr3_length: 18; cdr3_nt: TGTGCCAGCAGCTTAGCGCGGGGGGGCGCGGGGCCGGGCGATGAGCAGTTCTTC; cdr3_aa: CASSLARGGAGPGDEQFF
j_call: TRBJ1-1; v_call: TRBV19; d_call: TRBD1; clone_size: .; cdr3_length: 15; cdr3_nt: TGTGCCAGTAGTCCGGACAGGGTTTGGGACACTGAAGCTTTCTTT; cdr3_aa: CASSPDRVWDTEAFF
j_call: TRBJ2-1; v_call: TRBV7-9; d_call: .; clone_size: once; cdr3_length: 18; cdr3_nt: TGTGCCAGCAGCTCAAGGGACCTGACAGAAAAATCCTACAATGAGCAGTTCTTC; cdr3_aa: CASSSRDLTEKSYNEQFF
j_call: TRBJ2-3; v_call: TRBV19; d_call: TRBD2; clone_size: once; cdr3_length: 19; cdr3_nt: TGTGCCAGTAGTCTTTTTGGACTAGCGGGAACTACTAGCACAGATACGCAGTATTTT; cdr3_aa: CASSLFGLAGTTSTDTQYF
j_call: TRBJ2-3; v_call: TRBV7-9; d_call: .; clone_size: .; cdr3_length: 16; cdr3_nt: TGTGCCAGCAGCCCCGGGACGGCTTCTACGGCAGATACGCAGTATTTT; cdr3_aa: CASSPGTASTADTQYF
j_call: TRBJ1-1; v_call: TRBV5-4; d_call: .; clone_size: .; cdr3_length: 16; cdr3_nt: TGTGCCAGCAGACAGGACGGGAGGGATTTTCTGACTGAAGCTTTCTTT; cdr3_aa: CASRQDGRDFLTEAFF
j_call: TRBJ2-1; v_call: TRBV6-4; d_call: TRBD2; clone_size: once; cdr3_length: 16; cdr3_nt: TGTGCCAGCAGAAGGACTAGCGGGAGCTCCTACAATGAGCAGTTCTTC; cdr3_aa: CASRRTSGSSYNEQFF